The 31 T cell receptor beta chains below were found in one sample sequenced in a study of T cells after yellow fever vaccination. TCRdb ran MiXCR on the 5' RACE reads and lists one entry per CDR3 protein. The sample yields 250,000 to 350,000 distinct CDR3 sequences, around 7.3% seen once. The starting material was PBMCs, obtained more than 35 days after the first yellow fever vaccination. These receptors were taken from a man between 18 and 35 years old who received the YFV17D yellow fever vaccine.

The rearrangement uses TRBV20-1 and TRBJ1-4; maybe TRBD1 (5 bases). V lost 3 bases to trimming and J lost 0 bases, with 11 bases between them. The CDR3 is 15 residues long. Germline-derived CDR1 and CDR2 are DFQATT and SNEGSKA (reference sequence). CDR3 nucleotide sequence: TGCAGTGCTAGGAGACAGCAGGCAACTAATGAAAAACTGTTTTTT. It encodes CSARRQQATNEKLFF.

This rearrangement joins TRBV20-1 to TRBJ1-1; 8 bases are shared with TRBD1. The ends lost 0 bases at V and 4 bases at J; junction bases unmatched: 7. CDR3 size: 15 residues. Germline CDR1 reads DFQATT; CDR2 reads SNEGSKA (reference sequence). Here the CDR3 reads CSARDPGQGSTEAFF. CDR3 sequence (DNA): TGCAGTGCTAGAGACCCTGGACAGGGCTCCACTGAAGCTTTCTTT.

The V call is TRBV7-2, the J call TRBJ1-6, with D possibly TRBD1 on 6 matching bases. V lost 4 bases to trimming and J lost 7 bases, with 17 bases between them. CDR1 is SGHTA and CDR2 is FQGNSA in the germline V gene. This CDR3 has 16 amino acids. This CDR3 reads CASSYGQSYLNSPLHF. The CDR3, as DNA: TGTGCCAGCAGCTACGGACAGTCGTATCTCAATTCACCCCTCCACTTT.

The genes are TRBV4-1 and TRBJ2-2, with 10 bases matching TRBD2. Germline-derived CDR1 and CDR2 are MGHRA and YSYEKL. The length of the CDR3 is 20 residues. Trimming cost V 2 bases and J 1 base; bases outside gene matches: 13. The CDR3 DNA reads TGCGCCAGCAGCCAACCCCAAACCCTTGTAGCGGGGGGGAACACCGGGGAGCTGTTTTTT. Protein product: CASSQPQTLVAGGNTGELFF.

The V call is TRBV5-5, the J call TRBJ1-1; a possible D gene is TRBD1 (6 bases). Germline V CDR1 and CDR2: SGHKS, YYEKEE (reference sequence). CDR3 size: 15 residues. Trimming removed 4 bases at V and 1 base at J, with 14 bases between. The CDR3 DNA reads TGTGCCAGCAGCCCAAACCCGACAGGGAACACTGAAGCTTTCTTT. Translated, it gives CASSPNPTGNTEAFF.

In its sample, this clonotype was seen once. The chain couples TRBV12-3 or TRBV12-4 to TRBJ2-5; D might be TRBD1 or TRBD2, each matching 5 bases. The V and J ends lost 5 bases and 1 base respectively, with 14 bases between them. The CDR3 contains 15 residues. CDR3 DNA: TGTGCCAGCAGTCCCCAAGGGACGGTCCAAGAGACCCAGTACTTC. It is translated as CASSPQGTVQETQYF.

In this sample, this clonotype turned up a few times. V usage is TRBV4-1 and J usage is TRBJ2-7; 8 bases match TRBD1. Looked up from germline, CDR1 is MGHRA and CDR2 is YSYEKL. V shed 3 bases, J shed 5 bases, and the junction held 6 bases outside the gene matches. The CDR3 runs to 14 residues. The CDR3 loop is CASSHGTGLDEQYV. The CDR3 nucleotides read TGCGCCAGCAGCCACGGGACAGGTCTCGACGAGCAGTACGTC.

The genes are TRBV10-1 and TRBJ2-7; D is unclear. The V gene's germline CDR1 is WNHNN and CDR2 SYGVQD (reference sequence). Trimming cost V 0 bases and J 5 bases, with 14 bases left between them. The CDR3 totals 15 residues. The CDR3 region has the DNA TGCGCCAGCAGTGAGTCCGCTAAACTAAGTGACGAGCAGTACTTC. The encoded protein is CASSESAKLSDEQYF.

In this sample, this clonotype turned up a few times. This chain uses TRBV6-1 with TRBJ1-1, with D possibly TRBD1 on 5 matching bases. Germline V gives CDR1 MNHNS, CDR2 SASEGT. V lost 6 bases, J lost 5 bases, and 22 bases lay in between. This CDR3 is 16 amino acids long. The CDR3 bases are TGTGCCAGCAGAATCGGGACGGGAATACAAGGGACTGAAGCTTTCTTT. As protein: CASRIGTGIQGTEAFF.

The chain is built from TRBV20-1 and TRBJ2-3; D is possibly TRBD1 or TRBD2 (5 bases each). Looked up from germline, CDR1 is DFQATT and CDR2 is SNEGSKA (reference sequence). The CDR3 sequence is 13 residues long. V was shortened by 4 bases and J by 3 bases, with 11 bases between the two germline ends. CDR3 protein: CSANPGRTDTQYF. In nucleotides, the CDR3 is TGCAGTGCTAATCCGGGACGGACAGATACGCAGTATTTT.

The chain carries TRBV5-6 and TRBJ2-5; D is tentatively TRBD1 or TRBD2 (5 bases each). In germline, CDR1 is SGHDT, CDR2 YYEEEE. The V and J ends lost 0 bases and 3 bases respectively, with 12 bases between them. The CDR3 has 15 amino acids. The CDR3, as DNA: TGTGCCAGCAGCTTGGAAGGTCTGGGGGAAGAGACCCAGTACTTC. The encoded protein is CASSLEGLGEETQYF. Full variable domain (missing parts from reference TRBV5-6 and TRBJ2-5): DAGVTQSPTHLIKTRGQQVTLRCSPKSGHDTVSWYQQALGQGPQFIFQYYEEEERQRGNFPDRFSGHQFPNYSSELNVNALLLGDSALYLCASSLEGLGEETQYFGPGTRLLVL.

The rearrangement joins TRBV7-2 to TRBJ2-3; 11 bases align to TRBD2. Trimming took 3 bases from V and 6 from J; bases not matched to a gene: 5. The CDR3 is 15 amino acids. Germline V gene sequence: CDR1 SGHTA, CDR2 FQGNSA. The CDR3 protein is CASSFVTSGMDTQYF. CDR3 coding DNA: TGTGCCAGCAGCTTCGTGACTAGCGGGATGGATACGCAGTATTTT.

This clonotype has at least ten counts. The chain joins TRBV7-6 to TRBJ2-3, with 9 bases matching TRBD2. Germline assignment: CDR1 SGHVS and CDR2 FNYEAQ. The CDR3 has 15 amino acids. The V segment lost 7 bases and the J segment 1 base; nucleotides outside the gene matches: 6. This CDR3 is CASTGWTSGTDTQYF. The CDR3 DNA reads as TGTGCCAGCACCGGATGGACTAGCGGCACAGATACGCAGTATTTT.

This chain links TRBV19 with TRBJ1-1, with a tentative D call TRBD1 (5 bases). V was pared by 8 bases and J by 1 base, with 14 bases between. Germline lookup yields CDR1 LNHDA and CDR2 SQIVND (reference sequence). The CDR3 sequence is 14 residues long. CDR3: CASVSWGENTEAFF. The CDR3 coding sequence is TGTGCCAGTGTATCCTGGGGGGAGAACACTGAAGCTTTCTTT. Combining the CDR3 with reference TRBV19 and TRBJ1-1 gives the whole variable domain DGGITQSPKYLFRKEGQNVTLSCEQNLNHDAMYWYRQDPGQGLRLIYYSQIVNDFQKGDIAEGYSVSREKKESFPLTVTSAQKNPTAFYLCASVSWGENTEAFFGQGTRLTVV.

The rearrangement joins TRBV20-1 to TRBJ2-7, with 7 bases lining up with TRBD1. Trimming at V came to 0 bases and at J to 7 bases, leaving 6 bases not matched to a gene. Germline values: CDR1 DFQATT, CDR2 SNEGSKA (reference sequence). CDR3 length equals 13 residues. The CDR3 region has the DNA TGCAGTGCTAGAGATTCCGACAGGGCGGAGCAGTACGTC. It yields the protein CSARDSDRAEQYV.

This clonotype showed up just a few times. This chain connects TRBV7-9 to TRBJ2-2; D unclear. V was clipped by 8 bases and J by 6 bases, with 10 bases between them. This CDR3 has 12 residues. The germline CDR1 and CDR2 sequences are SEHNR and FQNEAQ (reference sequence). The CDR3 DNA follows: TGTGCCAGCTCCTCGACGGCCGGGGAGCTGTTTTTT. It is translated as CASSSTAGELFF. Variable domain in full (rest from reference TRBV7-9 and TRBJ2-2): DTGVSQNPRHKITKRGQNVTFRCDPISEHNRLYWYRQTLGQGPEFLTYFQNEAQLEKSRLLSDRFSAERPKGSFSTLEIQRTEQGDSAMYLCASSSTAGELFFGEGSRLTVL.

This clonotype was detected only a few times. This chain links TRBV3-1 with TRBJ2-1; D perhaps matches TRBD2 (5 bases). Germline CDR1 is LGHDT and CDR2 is YNNKEL (reference sequence). CDR3 length: 15 amino acids. The ends were cut back, 0 bases at V and 2 bases at J, with 8 bases in the middle. For the CDR3, the DNA is TGTGCCAGCAGCCAAGAGAGGGCTACCTACAATGAGCAGTTCTTC. This gives the protein CASSQERATYNEQFF.

The chain couples TRBV7-9 to TRBJ2-1; possible D gene TRBD1, 6 bases. CDR3 length: 14 residues. Germline V gene lookup returns CDR1 SEHNR and CDR2 FQNEAQ (reference sequence). The V end was cut by 5 bases, the J end by 9 bases, with 17 bases between. CDR3 amino acids: CASSVDFPDSEQFF. The CDR3, as DNA: TGTGCCAGCAGCGTGGACTTCCCGGACAGTGAGCAGTTCTTC.

This clonotype occurred a few times. The genes are TRBV4-2 and TRBJ1-1; no clear D. The CDR3 spans 14 residues. Germline V gene lookup returns CDR1 LGHNA and CDR2 YNFKEQ. Trimming left V 4 bases short and J 5 bases short, with 14 bases between. The CDR3 nucleotides read TGTGCCAGCAGCCCAGAATTGAGGGAGACTGAAGCTTTCTTT. Amino acids: CASSPELRETEAFF.

At least ten counts were recorded for this clonotype. The chain uses TRBV5-1 and TRBJ1-1; D gene uncertain. This CDR3 region has 14 residues. CDR1 SGHRS and CDR2 YFSETQ come from the germline V gene. The ends were cut back, 0 bases at V and 1 base at J, with 7 bases in the middle. CDR3 sequence (DNA): TGCGCCAGCAGCTTGGCCGTTGGGAACACTGAAGCTTTCTTT. Translating it yields CASSLAVGNTEAFF.

This clonotype has at least ten counts. The chain couples TRBV7-2 to TRBJ2-5, with 7 nucleotides matching TRBD1. Germline V lookup: CDR1 SGHTA, CDR2 FQGNSA. The CDR3 runs to 16 residues. J lost 2 bases, V lost 1 base, and 7 bases had no gene match. The CDR3 here is CASSLDWGRGQETQYF. The CDR3 DNA is TGTGCCAGCAGCTTAGATTGGGGCAGGGGGCAAGAGACCCAGTACTTC.

This clonotype was observed at least ten times. The chain combines TRBV12-3 or TRBV12-4 with TRBJ2-7; 10 bases match TRBD1. CDR3 length equals 14 residues. Trimming removed 5 bases from V and 3 bases from J; junction bases left unmatched: 4. The CDR3 bases are TGTGCCAGCAGTCGTCGGGACAGGGGCTACGAGCAGTACTTC. The encoded protein is CASSRRDRGYEQYF.

The gene calls are TRBV11-2 and TRBJ2-2; perhaps TRBD2 as D (6 bases). Trimming left V 1 base short and J 5 bases short, with 14 bases between. The CDR3 loop spans 16 amino acids. Germline V gives CDR1 SGHAT, CDR2 FQNNGV. The CDR3 DNA reads TGTGCCAGCAGCTTAGTGGGGGGTGGTTGGACCGGGGAGCTGTTTTTT. Encoded protein: CASSLVGGGWTGELFF.

The rearrangement joins TRBV7-2 to TRBJ2-7; D is undetermined. CDR3 size: 13 residues. V was cut by 3 bases and J by 3 bases, with 9 bases left in between. The germline gives CDR1 SGHTA, CDR2 FQGNSA. The CDR3: CASSFPGSYEQYV. The CDR3 nucleotides read TGTGCCAGCAGCTTCCCTGGAAGCTACGAGCAGTACGTC.

This clonotype was detected ten times or more. V gene TRBV5-6 combines with J gene TRBJ1-5; D uncertain. There are 13 residues in the CDR3. V lost 0 bases and J 8 bases, leaving 9 bases between the germline ends. CDR1 and CDR2 (germline): SGHDT, YYEEEE. The chain's CDR3 is CASSLGGGKPQHF. The CDR3, as DNA: TGTGCCAGCAGCTTGGGGGGAGGCAAGCCCCAGCATTTT. Full variable domain (missing parts from reference TRBV5-6 and TRBJ1-5): DAGVTQSPTHLIKTRGQQVTLRCSPKSGHDTVSWYQQALGQGPQFIFQYYEEEERQRGNFPDRFSGHQFPNYSSELNVNALLLGDSALYLCASSLGGGKPQHFGDGTRLSIL.

This clonotype was seen repeatedly, ten times or more. This CDR3 reads CSARVLSSEAFF. The CDR3 DNA reads TGCAGTGCTAGAGTGCTCAGCTCTGAAGCTTTCTTT. V gene TRBV20-1 combines with J gene TRBJ1-1; D gene unclear. Germline V gives CDR1 DFQATT, CDR2 SNEGSKA (reference sequence). Trimming took off 1 base at V and 6 bases at J, with 9 bases between the two ends. This CDR3 has 12 amino acids.

This clonotype occurred many times. This chain joins TRBV18 and TRBJ1-1, with D hard to call. In germline, CDR1 is KGHSH, CDR2 LQKENI. With 8 bases removed from V and 5 bases from J, the gap between germline ends came to 21 bases. This CDR3 spans 15 amino acids. Here the CDR3 reads CASRPVAGLGTEAFF. The CDR3, as DNA: TGTGCCAGCCGCCCCGTTGCGGGGTTGGGTACTGAAGCTTTCTTT.

This clonotype was seen ten or more times. The V gene is TRBV5-1, the J gene TRBJ1-1, with D tentatively TRBD1 (5 bases). V was shortened by 0 bases and J by 1 base, with 7 bases between the two germline ends. From germline, CDR1 is SGHRS and CDR2 YFSETQ. The CDR3 loop spans 14 amino acids. The CDR3: CASSLGDRNTEAFF. The DNA for the CDR3 is TGCGCCAGCAGCTTGGGCGACAGGAACACTGAAGCTTTCTTT. The complete variable domain, with remaining parts taken from reference TRBV5-1 and TRBJ1-1, reads KAGVTQTPRYLIKTRGQQVTLSCSPISGHRSVSWYQQTPGQGLQFLFEYFSETQRNKGNFPGRFSGRQFSNSRSEMNVSTLELGDSALYLCASSLGDRNTEAFFGQGTRLTVV.

In its sample, this clonotype was seen a few times. The chain couples TRBV20-1 to TRBJ2-5; D uncertain. Per the germline V gene, CDR1 is DFQATT and CDR2 is SNEGSKA (reference sequence). CDR3 size: 13 residues. The V and J ends lost 0 bases and 4 bases respectively, with 9 bases between them. CDR3: CSARERHRETQYF. In DNA, the CDR3 is TGCAGTGCTAGAGAGCGACACCGAGAGACCCAGTACTTC.

This clonotype was detected a few times. The chain is built from TRBV5-6 and TRBJ1-5; a weak D match, TRBD1 (6 bases). In germline, CDR1 is SGHDT, CDR2 YYEEEE. The V and J ends lost 1 base and 5 bases respectively, with 13 bases between them. CDR3 length: 15 amino acids. CDR3 protein: CASSLFERGDQPQHF. The CDR3 nucleotides read TGTGCCAGCAGCTTGTTTGAAAGGGGGGATCAGCCCCAGCATTTT. The whole variable domain, filled in from reference TRBV5-6 and TRBJ1-5, reads DAGVTQSPTHLIKTRGQQVTLRCSPKSGHDTVSWYQQALGQGPQFIFQYYEEEERQRGNFPDRFSGHQFPNYSSELNVNALLLGDSALYLCASSLFERGDQPQHFGDGTRLSIL.

This clonotype was observed a few times. V and J are TRBV12-3 or TRBV12-4 and TRBJ1-6; D gene uncertain. Trimming took 7 bases from V and 8 from J, leaving 12 bases between them. The length of the CDR3 is 13 residues. The CDR3 loop reads CASTPYVDSPLHF. The CDR3, as DNA: TGTGCCAGCACCCCCTACGTGGATTCACCCCTCCACTTT.